This T cell receptor (beta chain) was retrieved from a study of T-cell memory formation after mild COVID-19. Study-level background: TCR clusters mostly belonged to single donors.

Notes on this clonotype: Its antigen is currently unknown.

Per germline, CDR1 GTSNPN and CDR2 SVGIG (reference sequence). Germline trimming cut 3 bases from V and 2 bases from J; bases unmatched to any gene: 10. CDR3 size: 16 residues. Study outcomes and limitations: Contracting clones from day 15 to 85 had balanced CD4/CD8; later expanders favoured CD4+. The CD4+ clones that contracted clustered mainly within CM and EM, and the CD8+ clones concentrated in EMRA.

It was 5'RACE with constant-segment primers that produced the TCR alpha and TCR beta cDNA libraries, which carried sample barcodes and UMIs. MiXCR, applied by TCRdb to the 5' RACE reads, yields one record per CDR3 protein. This sample carries roughly 600,000 distinct CDR3 sequences, about a sixth of them seen once, and the ten largest clones take 12%. The sequenced sample was PBMCs or a T cell subset sorted from them (not recorded which). This clonotype was obtained from an adult woman who had mild COVID-19 (a few samples of this study predate the infection). Cell type and time point are not known. The V and J genes are TRBV30 and TRBJ1-5, with TRBD1 matching over 7 bases. CDR3 sequence (DNA): TGTGCCTGGAGCCTGAGGGGGCAAGTTGGCAATCAGCCCCAGCATTTT. Translating gives CAWSLRGQVGNQPQHF. The whole variable domain, filled in from reference TRBV30 and TRBJ1-5, reads SQTIHQWPATLVQPVGSPLSLECTVEGTSNPNLYWYRQAAGRGLQLLFYSVGIGQISSEVPQNLSASRPQDRQFILSSKKLLLSDSGFYLCAWSLRGQVGNQPQHFGDGTRLSIL.